The T cell receptor (beta chain) under discussion was sequenced for a study of CD8 T cells in Susac syndrome. Germline CDR1 reads SNHLY; CDR2 reads FYNNEI. This CDR3 comprises 11 residues. V lost 6 bases and J lost 4, with 6 bases in between. This clonotype was picked up one time. Its cognate antigen is unknown. Whole-study results and caveats: The study's TCR sequencing and HLA analysis drew on a certain number of individuals. That number was acknowledged as relatively small.

The RNA, about 0.45 to 1 ug, was put through reverse transcription using random hexamers. Each CDR3 protein gets one entry after TCRdb re-called the immunoSEQ multiplex PCR reads with MiXCR. Here the sample spans 110,000 or so distinct CDR3 sequences, under 95% being singletons. The chain carries TRBV2 and TRBJ1-2; the D is unclear. The sequenced material came from CD8+ T cells from PBMCs. This TCR derives from a human donor in good health. The CDR3 region has the DNA TGTGCCAGCAGCAACACCTATGGCTACACCTTC. The encoded protein is CASSNTYGYTF.